The clone carrying this T cell receptor beta chain was observed many times. The data originate from a study of T cells in Graves' hyperthyroidism and ophthalmopathy. V was trimmed by 5 bases and J by 7 bases, leaving 17 bases between them. Germline CDR1 is GTSNPN and CDR2 is SVGIG (reference sequence). The CDR3 has 14 residues. Using RNA transcripts as the source, TCR beta CDR3 regions were amplified. An initial round of RT-PCR targeting the TCR CDR3 relied on the HTBI primer set. A single record per CDR3 protein comes from TCRdb applying MiXCR to the multiplex PCR reads. Of over 300,000 distinct CDR3 sequences in the sample, about 14% were seen once. Diagnoses were made from clinical symptoms, serum measures (thyroxine and TRAb), thyroid ultrasound and orbital computed tomography.

The sequenced sample was blood. The rearrangement uses TRBV30 and TRBJ2-2, with D perhaps TRBD2 (7 bases). The clonotype comes from a woman aged 60-75 years with Graves' hyperthyroidism. This CDR3 is CAWAGAVLDGELFF. CDR3 in DNA: TGTGCCTGGGCGGGGGCCGTTCTTGACGGGGAGCTGTTTTTT.